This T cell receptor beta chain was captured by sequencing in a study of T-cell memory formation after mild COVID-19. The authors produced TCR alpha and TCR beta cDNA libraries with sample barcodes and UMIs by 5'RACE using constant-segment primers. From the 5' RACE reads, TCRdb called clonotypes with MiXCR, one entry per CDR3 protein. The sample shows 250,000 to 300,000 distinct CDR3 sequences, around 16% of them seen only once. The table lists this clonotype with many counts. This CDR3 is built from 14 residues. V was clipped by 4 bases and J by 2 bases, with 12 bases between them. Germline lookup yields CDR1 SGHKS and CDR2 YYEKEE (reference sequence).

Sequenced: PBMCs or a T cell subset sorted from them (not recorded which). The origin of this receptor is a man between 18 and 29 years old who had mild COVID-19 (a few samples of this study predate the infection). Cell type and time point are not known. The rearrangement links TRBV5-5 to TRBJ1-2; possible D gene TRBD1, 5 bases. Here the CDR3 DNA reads TGTGCCAGCAGCCTAATTGCAGGGAACTATGGCTACACCTTC. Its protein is CASSLIAGNYGYTF.